Presented here are 11 T cell receptor beta chains from one specimen sequenced in a study of control samples from healthy donors and cancer patients. Only in-frame clones appear in the TCRdb table, and some are missing; sequencing was by immunoSEQ multiplex PCR. The data show some 49,000 clones, 65% to 90% seen once. The sequencing input was PBMCs. The receptors stem from a woman between 50 and 59 years old with lung cancer.

The V and J genes are TRBV27 and TRBJ2-7, with a tentative D call TRBD2 (7 bases). The germline V gene has CDR1 MNHEY and CDR2 SMNVEV (reference sequence). Trimming left V 3 bases short and J 6 bases short, with 12 bases between. The CDR3 has 13 amino acids. The CDR3 reads CASSFRGAIEQYF. The CDR3 DNA follows: TGTGCCAGCAGTTTCCGGGGGGCGATCGAGCAGTACTTC.

This chain connects TRBV6-5 to TRBJ2-2, with 8 bases aligning to TRBD1. J was trimmed by 4 bases and V by 6 bases; bases with no gene match: 7. This CDR3 has 15 amino acids. Per germline, CDR1 MNHEY and CDR2 SVGAGI. This CDR3 reads CASSQDRAGTGELFF. In DNA, the CDR3 is TGTGCCAGCAGCCAGGACAGGGCAGGCACCGGGGAGCTGTTTTTT.

V and J are TRBV10-3 and TRBJ1-5, with D hard to call. Between the trimmed V and J ends, which lost 6 bases and 1 base, there was a span of 10 bases. The CDR3 spans 14 residues. From germline, CDR1 is ENHRY and CDR2 SYGVKD. The CDR3, as DNA: TGTGCCATCAGCCCTGTGATGAGCAATCAGCCCCAGCATTTT. It yields the protein CAISPVMSNQPQHF.

The CDR3 sequence: CASGPTGWNQPQHF. The CDR3 nucleotides are TGTGCCAGCGGGCCGACAGGGTGGAATCAGCCCCAGCATTTT. The genes are TRBV2 and TRBJ1-5, with 7 bases that match TRBD1. The V and J ends lost 8 bases and 4 bases, in that order; junction bases with no gene match: 8. CDR1 is SNHLY and CDR2 is FYNNEI in the germline V gene. This CDR3 region has 14 residues.

Regarding this clone: The sample has other DNA sequences that encode this CDR3 too. V usage is TRBV7-3 and J usage is TRBJ1-1; D may be TRBD1 (6 bases). V shed 5 bases and J shed 3 bases, with 16 bases lying between them. The CDR3 covers 15 residues. The germline gives CDR1 SGHTA, CDR2 FQGTGA. The CDR3 sequence: CASSPRGNGDTEAFF. CDR3 bases: TGTGCCAGCAGCCCCAGGGGAAACGGGGACACTGAAGCTTTCTTT.

This clone showed up just once. Other DNA sequences in the same sample also yield this CDR3. This chain joins TRBV7-9 and TRBJ1-1; D is perhaps TRBD1 (5 bases). Germline loops: CDR1 SEHNR, CDR2 FQNEAQ (reference sequence). The CDR3 totals 13 residues. With 5 bases removed from V and 5 bases from J, the gap between germline ends came to 12 bases. DNA for the CDR3: TGTGCCAGCAGCACTCAGGGTGGTACTGAAGCTTTCTTT. Its translation: CASSTQGGTEAFF.

This rearrangement joins TRBV12-3 or TRBV12-4 to TRBJ1-1; 7 bases align to TRBD1. This CDR3 contains 13 residues. With 6 bases clipped from V and 1 base from J, the junction kept 2 bases outside the gene matches. CDR3 residues: CASRYRGNTEAFF. The CDR3 DNA reads TGTGCCAGCAGGTACAGGGGGAACACTGAAGCTTTCTTT.

The chain recombines TRBV4-2 with TRBJ2-5; TRBD2 agrees at 15 bases. Trimming at V came to 4 bases and at J to 5 bases, leaving 11 bases not matched to a gene. This CDR3 has 18 amino acids. Germline assignment: CDR1 LGHNA and CDR2 YNFKEQ. The CDR3 sequence: CASSLGTSGGPSGETQYF. As DNA, the CDR3 is TGTGCCAGCAGCCTCGGGACTAGCGGGGGGCCCTCCGGGGAGACCCAGTACTTC.

The genes are TRBV5-4 and TRBJ1-6; D not certain. The germline V gene encodes CDR1 SGHNT and CDR2 YYREEE (reference sequence). The CDR3 sequence is 15 residues long. V lost 0 bases to trimming and J lost 7 bases, with 11 bases between them. Written as DNA, the CDR3 is TGTGCCAGCAGCTTGGAGCACTTAGCCAATTCACCCCTCCACTTT. Residues: CASSLEHLANSPLHF.

This clone was detected only once. CDR3 sequence: CATSAHGRAGSGELFF. The CDR3 region has the DNA TGTGCCACCAGTGCCCATGGGCGGGCAGGGTCCGGGGAGCTGTTTTTT. V gene TRBV24-1 combines with J gene TRBJ2-2; D is perhaps TRBD1 or TRBD2 (5 bases each). V lost 5 bases, J lost 6 bases, and 18 bases lay in between. Germline values: CDR1 KGHDR, CDR2 SFDVKD. The CDR3 contains 16 residues.

The CDR3 is CASSVGLAGAHEQFF. CDR3 sequence (DNA): TGTGCCAGCAGCGTAGGCCTAGCGGGGGCCCATGAGCAGTTCTTC. The chain recombines TRBV9 with TRBJ2-1; 10 nucleotides align to TRBD2. The V and J ends lost 0 bases and 8 bases, in that order; junction bases with no gene match: 5. The germline V gene has CDR1 SGDLS and CDR2 YYNGEE. The CDR3 is 15 residues long.